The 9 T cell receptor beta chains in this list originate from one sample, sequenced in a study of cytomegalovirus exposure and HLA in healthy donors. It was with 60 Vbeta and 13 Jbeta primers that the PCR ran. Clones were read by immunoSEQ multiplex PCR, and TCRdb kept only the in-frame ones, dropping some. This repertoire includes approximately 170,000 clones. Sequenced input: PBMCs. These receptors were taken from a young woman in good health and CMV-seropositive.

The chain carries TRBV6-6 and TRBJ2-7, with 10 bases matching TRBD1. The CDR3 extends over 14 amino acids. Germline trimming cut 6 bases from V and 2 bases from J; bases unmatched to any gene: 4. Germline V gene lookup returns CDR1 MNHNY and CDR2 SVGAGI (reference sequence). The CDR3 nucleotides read TGTGCCAGCAGAGCCGGGACAGGGGCCTACGAGCAGTACTTC. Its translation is CASRAGTGAYEQYF.

For the CDR3, the DNA is TGCAGCGTTTCCGGGACAGGGGGCTCGATGGGCACAGATACGCAGTATTTT. Its protein is CSVSGTGGSMGTDTQYF. This chain joins TRBV29-1 and TRBJ2-3; TRBD1 agrees at 12 bases. Germline CDR1 and CDR2: SQVTM and ANQGSEA. The V and J ends lost 5 bases and 1 base, in that order; junction bases with no gene match: 10. This CDR3 has 17 amino acids.

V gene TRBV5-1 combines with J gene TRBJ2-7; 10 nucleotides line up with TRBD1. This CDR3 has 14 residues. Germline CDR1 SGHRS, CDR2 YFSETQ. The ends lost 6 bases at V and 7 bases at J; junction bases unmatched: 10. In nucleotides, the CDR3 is TGCGCCAGCAACACCGGGACAGGGGTGGGAGAGCAGTACTTC. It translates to CASNTGTGVGEQYF.

Here the CDR3 DNA reads TGTGCCAGCAGCCAGGGGGCGCGCACCGGGGAGCTGTTTTTT. As protein: CASSQGARTGELFF. This chain links TRBV11-2 with TRBJ2-2, with 8 nucleotides matching TRBD1. Germline CDR1 SGHAT, CDR2 FQNNGV. Trimming cost V 5 bases and J 4 bases; bases outside gene matches: 3. CDR3 length: 14 amino acids.

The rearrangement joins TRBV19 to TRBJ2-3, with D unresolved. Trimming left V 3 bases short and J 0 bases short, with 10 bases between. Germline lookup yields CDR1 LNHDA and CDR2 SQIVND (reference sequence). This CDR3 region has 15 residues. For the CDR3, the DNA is TGTGCCAGTAGTATCTCCCTAGGAAGCACAGATACGCAGTATTTT. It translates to CASSISLGSTDTQYF. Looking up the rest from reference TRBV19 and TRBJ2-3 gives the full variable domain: DGGITQSPKYLFRKEGQNVTLSCEQNLNHDAMYWYRQDPGQGLRLIYYSQIVNDFQKGDIAEGYSVSREKKESFPLTVTSAQKNPTAFYLCASSISLGSTDTQYFGPGTRLTVL.

In DNA, the CDR3 is TGTGCCAGCAGCTCAAGGGACAGTAATTCACCCCTCCACTTT. Its protein is CASSSRDSNSPLHF. The rearrangement joins TRBV11-2 to TRBJ1-6; TRBD1 aligns across 7 bases. CDR1 is SGHAT and CDR2 is FQNNGV in the germline V gene. Trimming removed 4 bases from V and 6 bases from J; junction bases left unmatched: 3. This CDR3 region has 14 residues.

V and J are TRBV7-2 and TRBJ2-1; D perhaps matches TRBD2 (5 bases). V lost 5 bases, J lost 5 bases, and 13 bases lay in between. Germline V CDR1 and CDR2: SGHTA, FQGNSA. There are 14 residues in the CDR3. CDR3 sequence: CASSQGSPNNEQFF. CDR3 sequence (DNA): TGTGCCAGCAGCCAAGGGAGCCCTAACAATGAGCAGTTCTTC.

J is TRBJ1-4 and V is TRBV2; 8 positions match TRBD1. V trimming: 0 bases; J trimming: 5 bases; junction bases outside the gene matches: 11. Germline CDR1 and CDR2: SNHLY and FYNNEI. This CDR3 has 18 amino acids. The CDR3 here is CASSEAGGRGHENEKLFF. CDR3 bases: TGTGCCAGCAGTGAAGCGGGAGGCAGGGGGCATGAAAATGAAAAACTGTTTTTT.

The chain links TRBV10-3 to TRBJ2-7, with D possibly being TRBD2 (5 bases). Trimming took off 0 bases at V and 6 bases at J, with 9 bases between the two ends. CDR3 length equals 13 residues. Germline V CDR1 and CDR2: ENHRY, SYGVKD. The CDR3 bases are TGTGCCATCAGTGAGTCGTTCGAGGGCGAGCAGTACTTC. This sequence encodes CAISESFEGEQYF.